This TCR beta chain was documented in a study of T cell responses to AZD1222 COVID-19 vaccine. Whole-study results and caveats: Spike-specific TCR breadth and depth were elevated following two AZD1222 doses.

Germline V gives CDR1 SGHVS, CDR2 FQNEAQ. Trimming shortened V by 5 bases and J by 8 bases, and 15 bases separated the two germline ends. This CDR3 is built from 13 residues. To note about this clone: Its specificity is unknown.

Method: immunoSEQ multiplex PCR; TCRdb's copy keeps in-frame clones and lacks some. Counted here are 170,000 or so clones, 85% to 90% occurring once; the ten biggest clones make up roughly 10%. The chain carries TRBV7-8 and TRBJ1-1; D gene ambiguous. The receptor's source is an adult who received the AZD1222 COVID-19 vaccine. Sample: peripheral blood, taken 28 days after the second AZD1222 dose. The CDR3 nucleotides read TGTGCCAGCAGCCCCGCAGCGGAGGCCGAAGCTTTCTTT. This encodes CASSPAAEAEAFF.